This T cell receptor beta chain comes out of a study of neurological immune-mediated disorders. This clonotype occurred once. A much larger clonotype is one base distant, so this may be a read error. Time point noted: technical triplicate 2. With 10-nucleotide random UMIs included, cDNA was synthesized by 5'RACE. TCRdb ran MiXCR on the 5' RACE reads and lists one entry per CDR3 protein. The table lists more than 55,000 distinct CDR3 sequences, more than 20% of them singletons. The sample comprised PBMCs. The origin of this receptor is a man in his 60s with HTLV-1-associated myelopathy (HAM/TSP).

CDR3 amino acids: CASSFSATRSDTQYF. The CDR3 bases are TGCGCCAGCAGCTTCTCTGCGACTAGGTCAGATACGCAGTATTTT. V and J are TRBV5-1 and TRBJ2-3; D may be TRBD2 (6 bases). V shed 2 bases and J shed 4 bases, with 14 bases lying between them. This CDR3 spans 15 amino acids. The germline V gene has CDR1 SGHRS and CDR2 YFSETQ.